The 11 T cell receptor beta chains listed next were all sequenced from one sample in a study of blood T cell repertoires in COVID-19. TCRdb's copy holds only in-frame clones and misses some; the assay was immunoSEQ multiplex PCR. The data contain a few hundred thousand clones, about 90% of them singletons. The sequencing sample was made of PBMCs or T cells enriched from blood (not recorded which). The receptors here all came from a woman aged 25 to 39 who had recovered from COVID-19.

This chain links TRBV7-9 with TRBJ1-4; D gene ambiguous. Germline V gives CDR1 SEHNR, CDR2 FQNEAQ (reference sequence). The length of the CDR3 is 16 residues. The V and J ends lost 3 bases and 0 bases respectively, with 11 bases between them. CDR3: CASSLGRQPTNEKLFF. The CDR3, as DNA: TGTGCCAGCAGCTTGGGCCGCCAACCAACTAATGAAAAACTGTTTTTT.

The chain has TRBV9 and TRBJ1-1, with D possibly being TRBD1 (5 bases). CDR3 size: 14 residues. Germline V gene sequence: CDR1 SGDLS, CDR2 YYNGEE. The V end lost 4 bases, the J end lost 1 base, and 11 bases lay between the germline ends. The CDR3: CASSPGGRNTEAFF. DNA for the CDR3: TGTGCCAGCAGCCCGGGGGGGAGGAACACTGAAGCTTTCTTT.

The rearrangement uses TRBV7-2 and TRBJ1-5; 7 positions match TRBD1. J was trimmed by 6 bases and V by 1 base; bases with no gene match: 9. The CDR3 is 16 residues long. Germline V lookup: CDR1 SGHTA, CDR2 FQGNSA. For the CDR3, the DNA is TGTGCCAGCAGCTTAGGAGGGACAGCCGGCGTTCAGCCCCAGCATTTT. This translates into CASSLGGTAGVQPQHF.

The chain combines TRBV7-9 with TRBJ1-6; no clear D gene. V dropped 2 bases and J dropped 8 bases, with 4 bases sitting between them. There are 12 residues in the CDR3. Germline values: CDR1 SEHNR, CDR2 FQNEAQ (reference sequence). CDR3 sequence reads: CASSLSDSPLHF. DNA for the CDR3: TGTGCCAGCAGCTTATCCGATTCACCCCTCCACTTT.

Comment on this clone: One junction end disagrees with the germline gene, perhaps due to a read error. The chain is built from TRBV28 and TRBJ2-6, with D possibly being TRBD1 (5 bases). The CDR3 covers 16 residues. CDR1 MDHEN and CDR2 SYDVKM come from the germline V gene. The CDR3 spells CASNLDSGIGANVLTF. CDR3 DNA: TGTGCCAGCAATTTAGATTCAGGGATTGGGGCCAACGTCCTGACTTTC.

This clone appeared a single time. This chain uses TRBV19 with TRBJ1-1, with 10 bases lining up with TRBD1. Looked up from germline, CDR1 is LNHDA and CDR2 is SQIVND (reference sequence). V shed 4 bases and J 3 bases; nucleotides not matched to a gene: 11. The CDR3 runs to 17 residues. The CDR3 nucleotides are TGTGCCAGTAGTACCATCGGGACAGGGGCGCGGGACACTGAAGCTTTCTTT. Translated, it gives CASSTIGTGARDTEAFF.

V and J are TRBV6-5 and TRBJ1-5, with a tentative D call TRBD1 (5 bases). The germline V gene encodes CDR1 MNHEY and CDR2 SVGAGI. This CDR3 has 14 residues. Trimming removed 0 bases from V and 5 bases from J, with 8 bases in between. CDR3 residues: CASSYSTAHQPQHF. As DNA, the CDR3 is TGTGCCAGCAGTTACTCGACAGCACATCAGCCCCAGCATTTT.

This rearrangement joins TRBV19 to TRBJ1-2, with D possibly matching TRBD1 (6 bases). CDR3 length: 12 amino acids. V was clipped by 7 bases and J by 4 bases, with 10 bases between them. Per the germline V gene, CDR1 is LNHDA and CDR2 is SQIVND (reference sequence). DNA for the CDR3: TGTGCCAGTAATACAGGGAGCTATGGCTACACCTTC. It specifies CASNTGSYGYTF.

This clone was observed a few times. CDR3: CASSRWGLNEKLFF. CDR3 coding DNA: TGTGCCAGCAGCCGGTGGGGGCTTAATGAAAAACTGTTTTTT. This chain joins TRBV12-1 and TRBJ1-4; TRBD1, the table's D call, lacks a check against the DNA. TRBV12-1 is described as a pseudogene. The CDR3 runs 14 residues.

V and J are TRBV27 and TRBJ2-7, with a tentative D call TRBD1 (6 bases). CDR3 length: 15 residues. Trimming stripped 3 bases from V and 9 bases from J, with 21 bases between. From germline, CDR1 is MNHEY and CDR2 SMNVEV (reference sequence). CDR3 nucleotide sequence: TGTGCCAGCAGTTTTAGTCGGGACACCCCTGGCGGGCAGTACTTC. Its translation: CASSFSRDTPGGQYF.

The chain combines TRBV9 with TRBJ1-2; TRBD1 matches at 7 bases. Germline V gives CDR1 SGDLS, CDR2 YYNGEE. CDR3 length: 14 amino acids. V dropped 0 bases and J dropped 3; count of bases not matched to a gene: 2. The CDR3 loop is CASSVAGQDYGYTF. In nucleotides, the CDR3 is TGTGCCAGCAGCGTAGCTGGACAGGACTATGGCTACACCTTC. Together with reference TRBV9 and TRBJ1-2, the CDR3 gives the full variable domain: DSGVTQTPKHLITATGQRVTLRCSPRSGDLSVYWYQQSLDQGLQFLIQYYNGEERAKGNILERFSAQQFPDLHSELNLSSLELGDSALYFCASSVAGQDYGYTFGSGTRLTVV.